A single sample gave rise to the 21 T cell receptor beta chains below, sequenced in a study of T cell responses to AZD1222 COVID-19 vaccine. Clones were sequenced by immunoSEQ multiplex PCR, and TCRdb holds only the in-frame ones, with some missing. The sample lists roughly 150,000 clones; more than 85% were seen once. This specimen was peripheral blood, taken 28 days after the second AZD1222 dose. Source of these receptors: an adult who received the AZD1222 COVID-19 vaccine.

J is TRBJ2-3 and V is TRBV7-9, with 10 bases lining up with TRBD1. The CDR3 has 15 residues. CDR1 is SEHNR and CDR2 is FQNEAQ in the germline V gene (reference sequence). The trim removed 5 bases at V and 6 bases at J, leaving 8 bases unmatched. The CDR3: CASSPADRGLDTQYF. As DNA, the CDR3 is TGTGCCAGCAGCCCCGCCGACAGGGGGCTGGATACGCAGTATTTT.

The V call is TRBV4-1, the J call TRBJ1-5; no clear D. The germline V gene encodes CDR1 MGHRA and CDR2 YSYEKL. CDR3 length: 13 residues. V was shortened by 3 bases and J by 3 bases, with 6 bases between the two germline ends. The CDR3 coding sequence is TGCGCCAGCAGCCAGCAGAACAATCAGCCCCAGCATTTT. Amino acid sequence: CASSQQNNQPQHF.

This chain connects TRBV5-1 to TRBJ2-7, with D hard to call. CDR3 length equals 13 residues. V lost 3 bases and J 3 bases, leaving 10 bases between the germline ends. Germline values: CDR1 SGHRS, CDR2 YFSETQ. The CDR3 region has the DNA TGCGCCAGCAGCTCCCCCGGGCTCTACGAGCAGTACTTC. Translating it yields CASSSPGLYEQYF.

A remark on this clone: Other DNA sequences in the same sample also yield this CDR3. The chain combines TRBV6-1 with TRBJ1-5; 8 bases map to TRBD1. Germline CDR1 reads MNHNS; CDR2 reads SASEGT. The length of the CDR3 is 15 residues. The trim removed 3 bases at V and 3 bases at J, leaving 4 bases unmatched. CDR3 residues: CASSDRGQVNQPQHF. In nucleotides, the CDR3 is TGTGCCAGCAGTGACCGGGGACAGGTCAATCAGCCCCAGCATTTT.

A few counts support this clone. This sequence joins TRBV10-1 and TRBJ2-7; 11 nucleotides match TRBD2. V lost 4 bases, J lost 1 base, and 12 bases stayed unmatched. There are 18 residues in the CDR3. Per germline, CDR1 WNHNN and CDR2 SYGVQD (reference sequence). The CDR3 is CASSGAGTSGCCSYEQYF. CDR3 DNA sequence: TGCGCCAGCAGTGGGGCAGGGACTAGCGGTTGTTGTTCCTACGAGCAGTACTTC.

This clone was observed at least ten times. This chain joins TRBV7-9 and TRBJ1-5, with D possibly TRBD1 on 5 matching bases. Trimming pared 5 bases from V and 3 bases from J, leaving 23 bases between. Germline loops: CDR1 SEHNR, CDR2 FQNEAQ (reference sequence). The CDR3 extends over 18 amino acids. The CDR3 region is CASSPLGSLGTPNQPQHF. In DNA, the CDR3 is TGTGCCAGCAGCCCCCTCGGCAGTCTGGGGACCCCCAATCAGCCCCAGCATTTT.

The V gene is TRBV6-4, the J gene TRBJ1-1; D is perhaps TRBD1 (5 bases). CDR1 and CDR2 (germline): MRHNA, SNTAGT. The CDR3 runs 13 residues. V was clipped by 6 bases and J by 0 bases, with 8 bases between them. This CDR3 is CASRRQMNTEAFF. CDR3 bases: TGTGCCAGCAGGAGACAGATGAACACTGAAGCTTTCTTT.

This chain joins TRBV28 and TRBJ1-1; D remains ambiguous. The CDR3 is made up of 16 amino acids. Trimming cost V 4 bases and J 0 bases, with 15 bases left between them. Germline V gene sequence: CDR1 MDHEN, CDR2 SYDVKM. CDR3 residues: CASSSSGLDMNTEAFF. The CDR3, as DNA: TGTGCCAGCAGTTCCTCAGGACTGGATATGAACACTGAAGCTTTCTTT.

The V call is TRBV5-1, the J call TRBJ2-3; D may be TRBD2 (6 bases). CDR1 SGHRS and CDR2 YFSETQ come from the germline V gene. V gave up 4 bases and J gave up 1 base, with 16 bases separating them. The CDR3 is made up of 16 amino acids. In DNA form, the CDR3 reads TGCGCCAGCAGCCCGGGTGTCCAGCGGGGCACAGATACGCAGTATTTT. Amino acid sequence: CASSPGVQRGTDTQYF.

The J gene is TRBJ1-2, the V gene TRBV27; TRBD1 matches at 8 bases. Germline V gene data show CDR1 as MNHEY and CDR2 as SMNVEV (reference sequence). The CDR3 has 14 residues. After removal of 3 bases from V and 4 bases from J, the junction contained 4 bases not matched to a gene. The CDR3 loop is CASSLAGGIYGYTF. The CDR3 nucleotides are TGTGCCAGCAGTTTGGCAGGGGGCATCTATGGCTACACCTTC.

The rearrangement joins TRBV11-2 to TRBJ1-4; D perhaps matches TRBD1 (6 bases). V shed 5 bases and J shed 0 bases, with 19 bases lying between them. CDR3 length: 18 residues. CDR1 is SGHAT and CDR2 is FQNNGV in the germline V gene. The CDR3 DNA reads TGTGCCAGCAGCCTAGCTGGATTAGGGGGAGCAACTAATGAAAAACTGTTTTTT. Translation gives CASSLAGLGGATNEKLFF.

The chain couples TRBV2 to TRBJ1-6; D unresolved. This CDR3 is 15 amino acids long. V lost 6 bases and J lost 3, with 12 bases in between. The germline V gene has CDR1 SNHLY and CDR2 FYNNEI. DNA of the CDR3: TGTGCCAGCAGAGAACAAGTTGTCTATAATTCACCCCTCCACTTT. Protein product: CASREQVVYNSPLHF. Filled out from reference TRBV2 and TRBJ1-6, the complete variable domain reads EPEVTQTPSHQVTQMGQEVILRCVPISNHLYFYWYRQILGQKVEFLVSFYNNEISEKSEIFDDQFSVERPDGSNFTLKIRSTKLEDSAMYFCASREQVVYNSPLHFGNGTRLTVT.

CDR3: CATSAGLADPYEQYF. The CDR3 DNA sequence: TGTGCCACCAGTGCGGGGCTAGCGGACCCCTACGAGCAGTACTTC. The chain uses TRBV24-1 and TRBJ2-7, with TRBD2 identical over 7 bases. CDR1 KGHDR and CDR2 SFDVKD come from the germline V gene. The CDR3 consists of 15 residues. The junction had 8 bases not matched to a gene; V was cut back by 5 bases and J by 2 bases.

V and J are TRBV2 and TRBJ1-3; D is uncertain. Germline V CDR1 and CDR2: SNHLY, FYNNEI. With 5 bases removed from V and 2 bases from J, the gap between germline ends came to 13 bases. The CDR3 covers 15 residues. The CDR3, as DNA: TGTGCCAGCAGTTTTCCGGACGCAACTGGAAACACCATATATTTT. Its protein is CASSFPDATGNTIYF.

The gene calls are TRBV30 and TRBJ2-5; perhaps TRBD1 as D (6 bases). Germline V gene sequence: CDR1 GTSNPN, CDR2 SVGIG (reference sequence). V gave up 8 bases and J gave up 4 bases, with 11 bases separating them. The CDR3 runs to 11 residues. The CDR3 here is CAGGQSETQYF. CDR3 bases: TGTGCCGGAGGACAGTCAGAGACCCAGTACTTC. The entire variable domain, with the rest obtained from reference TRBV30 and TRBJ2-5, is as follows: SQTIHQWPATLVQPVGSPLSLECTVEGTSNPNLYWYRQAAGRGLQLLFYSVGIGQISSEVPQNLSASRPQDRQFILSSKKLLLSDSGFYLCAGGQSETQYFGPGTRLLVL.

The chain joins TRBV9 to TRBJ2-1, with 10 bases fitting TRBD1. Germline V CDR1 and CDR2: SGDLS, YYNGEE. The CDR3 sequence is 16 residues long. V dropped 4 bases and J dropped 9; count of bases not matched to a gene: 13. This CDR3 is CASSPRGQGGGGEQFF. The CDR3 nucleotides are TGTGCCAGCAGCCCCCGCGGACAGGGGGGCGGAGGTGAGCAGTTCTTC.

J is TRBJ1-2 and V is TRBV3-1 (or the pseudogene TRBV3-2); 7 nucleotides agree with TRBD1. J gave up 3 bases and V 5 bases, and 12 bases lay outside the gene matches. The CDR3 length is 16 residues. Germline lookup yields CDR1 LGHDT and CDR2 YNNKEL (reference sequence). The CDR3 protein is CASSKSDRVVYYGYTF. CDR3 bases: TGTGCCAGCAGCAAGAGCGACAGGGTTGTGTACTATGGCTACACCTTC.

This clone occurred many times. DNA for the CDR3: TGCGCCAGCAGCTTGATCCCTAGCGGGGCCTCCTACGAGCAGTACTTC. Translation: CASSLIPSGASYEQYF. The chain is built from TRBV5-1 and TRBJ2-7; 9 bases map to TRBD2. From germline, CDR1 is SGHRS and CDR2 YFSETQ. J lost 0 bases, V lost 1 base, and 5 bases had no gene match. The CDR3 has 16 amino acids.

The gene calls are TRBV7-8 and TRBJ1-4, with TRBD1 identical over 10 bases. CDR3 size: 16 residues. Unmatched junction bases numbered 5, after V lost 3 bases and J lost 4 bases. CDR1 is SGHVS and CDR2 is FQNEAQ in the germline V gene. This CDR3 reads CASSLGDRGSNEKLFF. CDR3 bases: TGTGCCAGCAGCTTGGGGGACAGGGGAAGTAATGAAAAACTGTTTTTT.

Points on this clone: A read error may produce the germline difference seen at one junction end. The chain is built from TRBV7-8 and TRBJ2-7; 8 bases align to TRBD2. Germline V gene lookup returns CDR1 SGHVS and CDR2 FQNEAQ. The CDR3 is 15 residues long. DNA for the CDR3: TGTGTCAGCAGCTTATCGGTAACGGGAGGGTACGAGCAGTACTTC. The encoded protein is CVSSLSVTGGYEQYF.

The CDR3 bases are TGTGCCAGCAGTTACTTGGGTCTGGGTACTGAAGCTTTCTTT. As protein: CASSYLGLGTEAFF. V is TRBV6-5 and J is TRBJ1-1; D is undetermined. Looked up from germline, CDR1 is MNHEY and CDR2 is SVGAGI. V was trimmed by 1 base and J by 5 bases, leaving 11 bases between them. The CDR3 sequence is 14 residues long.